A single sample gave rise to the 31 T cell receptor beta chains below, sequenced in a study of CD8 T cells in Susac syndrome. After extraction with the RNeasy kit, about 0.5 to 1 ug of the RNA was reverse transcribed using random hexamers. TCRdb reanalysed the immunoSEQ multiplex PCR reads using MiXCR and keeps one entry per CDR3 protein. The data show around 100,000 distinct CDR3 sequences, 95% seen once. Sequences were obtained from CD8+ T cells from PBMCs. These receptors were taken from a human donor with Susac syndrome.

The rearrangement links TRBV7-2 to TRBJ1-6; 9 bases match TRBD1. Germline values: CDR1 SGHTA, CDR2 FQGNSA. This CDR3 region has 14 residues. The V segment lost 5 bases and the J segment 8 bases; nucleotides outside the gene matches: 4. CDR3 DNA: TGTGCCAGCAGCCGGGACAGGGCATATTCACCCCTCCACTTT. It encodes CASSRDRAYSPLHF.

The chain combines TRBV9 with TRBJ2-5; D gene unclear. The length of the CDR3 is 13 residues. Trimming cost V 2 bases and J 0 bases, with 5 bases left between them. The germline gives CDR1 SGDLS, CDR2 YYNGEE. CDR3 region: CASSVGHQETQYF. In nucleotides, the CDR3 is TGTGCCAGCAGCGTCGGGCACCAAGAGACCCAGTACTTC.

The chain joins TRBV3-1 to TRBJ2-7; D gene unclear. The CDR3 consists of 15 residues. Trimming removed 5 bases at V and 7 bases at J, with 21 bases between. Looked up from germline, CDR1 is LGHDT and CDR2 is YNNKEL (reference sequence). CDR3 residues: CASSSRIRLLREQYF. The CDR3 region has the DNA TGTGCCAGCAGCTCCCGCATACGCCTGCTACGAGAGCAGTACTTC.

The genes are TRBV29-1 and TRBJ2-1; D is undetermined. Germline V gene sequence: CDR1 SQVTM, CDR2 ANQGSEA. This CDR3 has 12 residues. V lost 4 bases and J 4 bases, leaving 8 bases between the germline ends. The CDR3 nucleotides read TGCAGCGTTGGCTGGCCGTACAATGAGCAGTTCTTC. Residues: CSVGWPYNEQFF.

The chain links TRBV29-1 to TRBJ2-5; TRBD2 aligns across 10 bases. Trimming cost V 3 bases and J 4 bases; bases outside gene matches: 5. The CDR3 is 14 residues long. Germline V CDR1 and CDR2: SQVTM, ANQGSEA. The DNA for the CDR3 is TGCAGCGTTGAGGGACTAGCGTTTATAGAGACCCAGTACTTC. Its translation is CSVEGLAFIETQYF.

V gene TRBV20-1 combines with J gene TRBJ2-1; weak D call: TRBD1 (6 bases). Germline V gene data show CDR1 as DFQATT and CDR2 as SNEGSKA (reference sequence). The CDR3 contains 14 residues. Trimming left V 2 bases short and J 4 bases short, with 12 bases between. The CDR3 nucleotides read TGCAGTGCTAGATTGGGGGCAGGATACAATGAGCAGTTCTTC. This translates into CSARLGAGYNEQFF.

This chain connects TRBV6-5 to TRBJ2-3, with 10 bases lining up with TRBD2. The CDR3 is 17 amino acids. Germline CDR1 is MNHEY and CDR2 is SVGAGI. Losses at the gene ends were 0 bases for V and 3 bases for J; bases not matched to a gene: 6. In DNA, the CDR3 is TGTGCCAGCAGTTACTCTCCGGCTAGCGGGAGTACAGATACGCAGTATTTT. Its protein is CASSYSPASGSTDTQYF.

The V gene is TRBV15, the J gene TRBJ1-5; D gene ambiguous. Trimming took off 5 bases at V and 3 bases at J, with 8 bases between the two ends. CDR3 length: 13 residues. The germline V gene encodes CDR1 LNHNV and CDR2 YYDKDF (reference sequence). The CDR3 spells CATSDALNQPQHF. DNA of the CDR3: TGTGCCACCAGCGACGCCCTCAATCAGCCCCAGCATTTT.

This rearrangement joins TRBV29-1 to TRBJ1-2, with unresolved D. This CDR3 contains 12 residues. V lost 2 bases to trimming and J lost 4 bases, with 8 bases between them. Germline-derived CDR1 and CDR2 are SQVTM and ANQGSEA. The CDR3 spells CSVETRIYGYTF. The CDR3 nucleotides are TGCAGCGTTGAAACCAGAATCTATGGCTACACCTTC.

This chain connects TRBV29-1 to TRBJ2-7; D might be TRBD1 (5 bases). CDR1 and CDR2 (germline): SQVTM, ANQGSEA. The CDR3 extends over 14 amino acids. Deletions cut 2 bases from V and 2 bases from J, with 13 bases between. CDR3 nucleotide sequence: TGCAGCGTTGAATCCCCGACAGAGACCTACGAGCAGTACTTC. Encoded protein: CSVESPTETYEQYF.

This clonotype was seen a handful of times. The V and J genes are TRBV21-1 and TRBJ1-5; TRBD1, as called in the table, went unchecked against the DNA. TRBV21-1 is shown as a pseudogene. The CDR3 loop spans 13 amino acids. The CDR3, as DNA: TGTGCCAGCAGTCCCGGGACAGGTCAGCCCCAGCATTTT. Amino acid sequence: CASSPGTGQPQHF.

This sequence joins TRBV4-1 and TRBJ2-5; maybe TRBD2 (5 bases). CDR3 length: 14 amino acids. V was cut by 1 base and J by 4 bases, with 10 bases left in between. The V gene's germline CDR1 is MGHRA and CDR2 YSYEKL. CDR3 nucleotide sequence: TGCGCCAGCAGCCAAGTGACGGCGGGAGAGACCCAGTACTTC. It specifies CASSQVTAGETQYF.

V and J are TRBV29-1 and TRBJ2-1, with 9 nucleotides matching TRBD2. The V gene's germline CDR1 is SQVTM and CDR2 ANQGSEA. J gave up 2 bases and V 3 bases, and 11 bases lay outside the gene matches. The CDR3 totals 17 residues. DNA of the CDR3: TGCAGCGTTGAGTTTGTTGTACTAGCGGGTACCTACAATGAGCAGTTCTTC. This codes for CSVEFVVLAGTYNEQFF.

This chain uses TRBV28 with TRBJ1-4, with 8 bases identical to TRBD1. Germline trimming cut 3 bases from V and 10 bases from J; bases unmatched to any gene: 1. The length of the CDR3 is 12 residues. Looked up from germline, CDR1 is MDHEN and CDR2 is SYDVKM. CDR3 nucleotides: TGTGCCAGCAGTTTCGGACAGGGAAAACTGTTTTTT. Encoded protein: CASSFGQGKLFF.

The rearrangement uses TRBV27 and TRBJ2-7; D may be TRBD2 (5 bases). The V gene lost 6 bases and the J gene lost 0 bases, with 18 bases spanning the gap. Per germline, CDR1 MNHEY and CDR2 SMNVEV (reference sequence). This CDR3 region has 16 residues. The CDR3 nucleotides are TGTGCCAGCAGGCTTAGCCGCGCTAGCATCTCCTACGAGCAGTACTTC. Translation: CASRLSRASISYEQYF.

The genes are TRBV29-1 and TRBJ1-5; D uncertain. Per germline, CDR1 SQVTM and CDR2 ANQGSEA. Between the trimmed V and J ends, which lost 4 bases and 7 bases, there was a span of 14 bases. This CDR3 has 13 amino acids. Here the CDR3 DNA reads TGCAGCGTTGTCGAGGGTTTAGGACAGCCCCAGCATTTT. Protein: CSVVEGLGQPQHF. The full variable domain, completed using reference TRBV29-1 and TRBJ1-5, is SAVISQKPSRDICQRGTSLTIQCQVDSQVTMMFWYRQQPGQSLTLIATANQGSEATYESGFVIDKFPISRPNLTFSTLTVSNMSPEDSSIYLCSVVEGLGQPQHFGDGTRLSIL.

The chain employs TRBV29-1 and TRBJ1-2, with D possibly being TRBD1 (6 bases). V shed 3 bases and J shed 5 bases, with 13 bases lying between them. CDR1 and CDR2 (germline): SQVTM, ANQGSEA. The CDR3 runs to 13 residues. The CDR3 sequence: CSVEDGGWYGYTF. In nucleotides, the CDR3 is TGCAGCGTTGAGGATGGGGGCTGGTATGGCTACACCTTC.

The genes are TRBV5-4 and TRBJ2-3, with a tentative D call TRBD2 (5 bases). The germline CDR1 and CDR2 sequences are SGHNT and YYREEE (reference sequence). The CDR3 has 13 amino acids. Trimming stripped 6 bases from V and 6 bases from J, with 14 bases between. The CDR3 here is CASNPIPGDTQYF. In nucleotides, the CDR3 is TGTGCCAGCAACCCCATCCCGGGGGATACGCAGTATTTT.

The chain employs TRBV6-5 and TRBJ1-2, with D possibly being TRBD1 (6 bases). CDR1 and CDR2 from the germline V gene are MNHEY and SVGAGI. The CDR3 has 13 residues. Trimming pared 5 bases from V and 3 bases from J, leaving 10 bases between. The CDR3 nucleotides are TGTGCCAGCAGTCATCCAGGGGACTATGGCTACACCTTC. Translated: CASSHPGDYGYTF.

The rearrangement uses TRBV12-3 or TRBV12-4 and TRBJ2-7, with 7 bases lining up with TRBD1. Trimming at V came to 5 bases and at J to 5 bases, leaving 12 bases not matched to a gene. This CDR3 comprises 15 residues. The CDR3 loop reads CASSLLTGQGDEQYF. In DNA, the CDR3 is TGTGCCAGCAGTCTCCTGACAGGGCAAGGAGACGAGCAGTACTTC.

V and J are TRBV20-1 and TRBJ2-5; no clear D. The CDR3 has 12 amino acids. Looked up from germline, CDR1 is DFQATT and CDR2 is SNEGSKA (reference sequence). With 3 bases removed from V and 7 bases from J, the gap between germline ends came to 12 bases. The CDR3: CSARHSLGTQYF. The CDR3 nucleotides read TGCAGTGCTAGGCACAGCCTGGGGACCCAGTACTTC.

CDR3 bases: TGTGCCAGCAGTTTGGGTTACAGGGTTTTGGCCTACGAGCAGTACTTC. Its protein is CASSLGYRVLAYEQYF. The rearrangement joins TRBV28 to TRBJ2-7; maybe TRBD1 (6 bases). V was pared by 3 bases and J by 2 bases, with 17 bases between. The CDR3 totals 16 residues. Germline assignment: CDR1 MDHEN and CDR2 SYDVKM.

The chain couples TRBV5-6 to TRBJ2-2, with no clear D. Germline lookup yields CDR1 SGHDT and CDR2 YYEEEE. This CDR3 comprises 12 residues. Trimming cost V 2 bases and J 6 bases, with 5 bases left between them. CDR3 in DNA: TGTGCCAGCAGCTTCGATCCCGGGGAGCTGTTTTTT. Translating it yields CASSFDPGELFF.

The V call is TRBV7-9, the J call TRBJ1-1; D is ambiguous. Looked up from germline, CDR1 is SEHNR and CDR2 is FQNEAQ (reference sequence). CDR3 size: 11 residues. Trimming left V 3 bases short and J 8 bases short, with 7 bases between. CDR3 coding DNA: TGTGCCAGCAGCTTCGGCAGGGAAGCTTTCTTT. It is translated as CASSFGREAFF.

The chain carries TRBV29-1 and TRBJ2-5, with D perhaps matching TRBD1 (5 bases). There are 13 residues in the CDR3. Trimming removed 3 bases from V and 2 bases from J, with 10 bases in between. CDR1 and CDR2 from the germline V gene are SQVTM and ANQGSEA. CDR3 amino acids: CSVETAQQETQYF. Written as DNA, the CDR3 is TGCAGCGTTGAGACAGCCCAGCAAGAGACCCAGTACTTC.

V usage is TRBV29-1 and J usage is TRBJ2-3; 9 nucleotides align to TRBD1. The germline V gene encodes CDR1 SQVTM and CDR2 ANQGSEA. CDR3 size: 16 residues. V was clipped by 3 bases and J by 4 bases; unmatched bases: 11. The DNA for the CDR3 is TGCAGCGTTGAGGGTATCCGGGACAGGGACTCAGATACGCAGTATTTT. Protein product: CSVEGIRDRDSDTQYF.

The CDR3 nucleotides read TGTGCCAGCAGCTTCTGGGGAGACGAGCAGTACTTC. It codes for CASSFWGDEQYF. This chain connects TRBV5-4 to TRBJ2-7, with D perhaps matching TRBD2 (5 bases). Germline CDR1 is SGHNT and CDR2 is YYREEE (reference sequence). This CDR3 region has 12 residues. Trimming took 2 bases from V and 5 from J, leaving 8 bases between them.

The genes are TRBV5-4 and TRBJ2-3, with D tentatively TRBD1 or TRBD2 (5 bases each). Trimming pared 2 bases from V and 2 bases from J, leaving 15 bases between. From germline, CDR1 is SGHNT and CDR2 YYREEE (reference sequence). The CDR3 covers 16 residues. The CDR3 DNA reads TGTGCCAGCAGCTTCGGGGTGGGGGATATCACAGATACGCAGTATTTT. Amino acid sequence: CASSFGVGDITDTQYF.

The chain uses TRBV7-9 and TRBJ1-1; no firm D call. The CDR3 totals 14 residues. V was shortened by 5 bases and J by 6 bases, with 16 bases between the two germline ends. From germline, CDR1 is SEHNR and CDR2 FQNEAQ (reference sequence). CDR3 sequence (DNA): TGTGCCAGCAGCGCCGGGAGGGCGGCGGCTGAAGCTTTCTTT. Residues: CASSAGRAAAEAFF.

CDR3 nucleotide sequence: TGTGCCAGCAGGATTAGCACAGATACGCAGTATTTT. Translating gives CASRISTDTQYF. The V gene is TRBV27, the J gene TRBJ2-3; no definite D call. The germline V and J ends were trimmed by 6 bases and 0 bases, with 4 bases remaining between them. The CDR3 is 12 residues long. From germline, CDR1 is MNHEY and CDR2 SMNVEV (reference sequence).

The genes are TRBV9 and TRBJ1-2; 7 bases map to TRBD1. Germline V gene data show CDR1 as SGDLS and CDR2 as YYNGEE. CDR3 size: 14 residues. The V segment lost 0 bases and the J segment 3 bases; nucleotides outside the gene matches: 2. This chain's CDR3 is CASSVGQGDYGYTF. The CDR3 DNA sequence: TGTGCCAGCAGCGTAGGACAGGGCGACTATGGCTACACCTTC.